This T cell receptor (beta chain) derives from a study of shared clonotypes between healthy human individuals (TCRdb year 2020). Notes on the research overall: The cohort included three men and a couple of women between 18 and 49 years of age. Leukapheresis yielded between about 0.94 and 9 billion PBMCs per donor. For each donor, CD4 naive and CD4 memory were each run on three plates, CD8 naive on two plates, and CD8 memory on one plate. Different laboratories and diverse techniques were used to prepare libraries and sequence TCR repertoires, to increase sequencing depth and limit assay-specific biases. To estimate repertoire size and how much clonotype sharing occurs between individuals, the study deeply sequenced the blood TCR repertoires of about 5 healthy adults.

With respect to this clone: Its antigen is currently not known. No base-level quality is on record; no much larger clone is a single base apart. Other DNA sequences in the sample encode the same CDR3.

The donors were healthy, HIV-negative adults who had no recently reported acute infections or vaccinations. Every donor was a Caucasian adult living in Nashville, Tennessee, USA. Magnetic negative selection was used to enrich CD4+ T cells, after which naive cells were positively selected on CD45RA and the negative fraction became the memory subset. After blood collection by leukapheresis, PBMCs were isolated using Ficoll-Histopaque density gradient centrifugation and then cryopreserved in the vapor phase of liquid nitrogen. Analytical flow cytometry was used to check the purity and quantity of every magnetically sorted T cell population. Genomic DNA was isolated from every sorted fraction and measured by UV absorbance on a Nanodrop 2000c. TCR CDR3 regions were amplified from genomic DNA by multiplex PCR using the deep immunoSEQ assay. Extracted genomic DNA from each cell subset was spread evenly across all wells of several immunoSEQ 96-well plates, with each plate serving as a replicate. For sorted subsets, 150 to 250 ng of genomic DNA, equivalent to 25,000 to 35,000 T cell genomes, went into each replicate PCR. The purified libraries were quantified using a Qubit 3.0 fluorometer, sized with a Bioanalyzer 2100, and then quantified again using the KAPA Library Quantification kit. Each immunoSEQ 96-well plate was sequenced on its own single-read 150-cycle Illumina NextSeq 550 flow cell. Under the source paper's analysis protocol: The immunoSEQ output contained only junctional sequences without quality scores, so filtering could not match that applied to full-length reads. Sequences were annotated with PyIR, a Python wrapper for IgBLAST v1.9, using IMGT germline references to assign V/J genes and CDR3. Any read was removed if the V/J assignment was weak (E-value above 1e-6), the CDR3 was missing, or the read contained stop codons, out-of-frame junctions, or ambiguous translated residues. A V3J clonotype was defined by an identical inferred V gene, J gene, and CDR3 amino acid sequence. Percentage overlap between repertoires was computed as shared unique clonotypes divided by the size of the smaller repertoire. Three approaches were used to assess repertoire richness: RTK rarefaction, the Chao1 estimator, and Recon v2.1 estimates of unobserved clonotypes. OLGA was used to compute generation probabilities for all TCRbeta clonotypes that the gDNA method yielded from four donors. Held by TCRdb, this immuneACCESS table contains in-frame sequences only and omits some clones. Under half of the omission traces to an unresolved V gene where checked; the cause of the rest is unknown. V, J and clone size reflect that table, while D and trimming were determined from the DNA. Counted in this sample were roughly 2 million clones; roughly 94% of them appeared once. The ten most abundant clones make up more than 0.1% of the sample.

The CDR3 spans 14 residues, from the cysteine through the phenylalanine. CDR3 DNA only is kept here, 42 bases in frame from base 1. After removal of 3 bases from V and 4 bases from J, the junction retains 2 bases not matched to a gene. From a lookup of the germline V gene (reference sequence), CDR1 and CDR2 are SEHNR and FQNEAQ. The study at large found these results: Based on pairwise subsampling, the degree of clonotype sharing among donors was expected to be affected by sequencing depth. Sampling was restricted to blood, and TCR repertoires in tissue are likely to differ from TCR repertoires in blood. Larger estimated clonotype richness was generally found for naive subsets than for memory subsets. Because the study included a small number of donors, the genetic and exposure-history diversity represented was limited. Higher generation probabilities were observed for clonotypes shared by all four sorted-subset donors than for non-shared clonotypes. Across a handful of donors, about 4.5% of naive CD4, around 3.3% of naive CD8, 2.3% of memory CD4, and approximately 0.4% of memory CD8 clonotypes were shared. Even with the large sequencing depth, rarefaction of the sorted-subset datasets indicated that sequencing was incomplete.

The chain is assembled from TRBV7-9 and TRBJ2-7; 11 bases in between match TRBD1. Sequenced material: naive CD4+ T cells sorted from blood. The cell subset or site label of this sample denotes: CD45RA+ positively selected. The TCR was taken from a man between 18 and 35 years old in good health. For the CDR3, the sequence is CASSLGQGVYEQYF. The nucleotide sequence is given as TGTGCCAGCAGCTTGGGACAGGGGGTATACGAGCAGTACTTC. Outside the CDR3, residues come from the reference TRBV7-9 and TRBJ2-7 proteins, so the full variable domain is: DTGVSQNPRHKITKRGQNVTFRCDPISEHNRLYWYRQTLGQGPEFLTYFQNEAQLEKSRLLSDRFSAERPKGSFSTLEIQRTEQGDSAMYLCASSLGQGVYEQYFGPGTRLTVT.